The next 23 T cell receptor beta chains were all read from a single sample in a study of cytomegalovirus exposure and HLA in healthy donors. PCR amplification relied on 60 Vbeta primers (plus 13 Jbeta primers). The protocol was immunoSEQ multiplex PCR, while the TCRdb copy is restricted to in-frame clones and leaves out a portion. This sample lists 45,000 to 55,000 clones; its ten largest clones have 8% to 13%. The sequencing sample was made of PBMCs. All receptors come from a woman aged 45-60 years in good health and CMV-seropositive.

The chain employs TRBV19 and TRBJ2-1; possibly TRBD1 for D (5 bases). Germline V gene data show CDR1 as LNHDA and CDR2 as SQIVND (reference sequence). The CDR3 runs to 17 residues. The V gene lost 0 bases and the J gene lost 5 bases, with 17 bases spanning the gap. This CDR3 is CASSIEFRTQQDNEQFF. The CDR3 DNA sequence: TGTGCCAGTAGTATAGAGTTTCGGACCCAACAGGACAATGAGCAGTTCTTC.

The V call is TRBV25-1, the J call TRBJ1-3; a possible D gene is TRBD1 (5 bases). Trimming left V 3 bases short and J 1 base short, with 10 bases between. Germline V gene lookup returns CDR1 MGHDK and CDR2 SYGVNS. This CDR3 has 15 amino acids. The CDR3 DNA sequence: TGTGCCAGCAGTGATCTAGGGGCGTCTGGAAACACCATATATTTT. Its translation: CASSDLGASGNTIYF.

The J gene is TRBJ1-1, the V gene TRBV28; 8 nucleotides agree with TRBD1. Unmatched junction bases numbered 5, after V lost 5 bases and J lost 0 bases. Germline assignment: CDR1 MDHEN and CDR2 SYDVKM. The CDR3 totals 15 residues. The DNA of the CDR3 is TGTGCCAGCAGTCCTGAGACAGGGGTGAACACTGAAGCTTTCTTT. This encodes CASSPETGVNTEAFF.

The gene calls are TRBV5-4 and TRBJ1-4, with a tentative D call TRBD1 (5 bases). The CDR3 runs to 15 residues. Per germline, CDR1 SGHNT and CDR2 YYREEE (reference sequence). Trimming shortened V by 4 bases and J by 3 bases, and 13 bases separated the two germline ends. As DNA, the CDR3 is TGTGCCAGCAGCAAAGACAGTGCTCCTAATGAAAAACTGTTTTTT. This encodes CASSKDSAPNEKLFF. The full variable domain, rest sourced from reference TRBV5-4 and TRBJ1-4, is ETGVTQSPTHLIKTRGQQVTLRCSSQSGHNTVSWYQQALGQGPQFIFQYYREEENGRGNFPPRFSGLQFPNYSSELNVNALELDDSALYLCASSKDSAPNEKLFFGSGTQLSVL.

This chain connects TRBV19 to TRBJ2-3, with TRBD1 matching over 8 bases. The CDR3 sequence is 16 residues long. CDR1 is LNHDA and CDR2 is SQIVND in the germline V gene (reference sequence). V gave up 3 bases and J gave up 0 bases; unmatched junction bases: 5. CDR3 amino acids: CASSMGQAFSTDTQYF. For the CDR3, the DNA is TGTGCCAGTAGTATGGGACAGGCCTTTAGCACAGATACGCAGTATTTT.

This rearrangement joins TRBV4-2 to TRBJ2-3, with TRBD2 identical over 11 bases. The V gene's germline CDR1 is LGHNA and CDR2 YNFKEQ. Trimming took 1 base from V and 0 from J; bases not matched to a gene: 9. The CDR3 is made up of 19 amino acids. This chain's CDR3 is CASSQVRFSSGGSTDTQYF. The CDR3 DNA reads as TGTGCCAGCAGCCAAGTTAGATTTTCTAGCGGGGGGAGCACAGATACGCAGTATTTT.

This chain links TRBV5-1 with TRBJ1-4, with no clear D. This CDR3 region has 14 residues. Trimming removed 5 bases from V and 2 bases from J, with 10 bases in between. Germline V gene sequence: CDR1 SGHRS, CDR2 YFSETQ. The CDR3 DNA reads TGCGCCAGCAGGCCCTATTCCACTAATGAAAAACTGTTTTTT. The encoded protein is CASRPYSTNEKLFF. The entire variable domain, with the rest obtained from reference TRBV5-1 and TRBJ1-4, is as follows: KAGVTQTPRYLIKTRGQQVTLSCSPISGHRSVSWYQQTPGQGLQFLFEYFSETQRNKGNFPGRFSGRQFSNSRSEMNVSTLELGDSALYLCASRPYSTNEKLFFGSGTQLSVL.

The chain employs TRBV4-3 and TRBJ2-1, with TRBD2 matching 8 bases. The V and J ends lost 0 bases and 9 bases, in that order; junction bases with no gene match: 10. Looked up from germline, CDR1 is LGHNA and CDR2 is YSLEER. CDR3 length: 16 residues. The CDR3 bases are TGCGCCAGCAGCCAAGAACTAGCGGACTACAACGGTGAGCAGTTCTTC. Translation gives CASSQELADYNGEQFF.

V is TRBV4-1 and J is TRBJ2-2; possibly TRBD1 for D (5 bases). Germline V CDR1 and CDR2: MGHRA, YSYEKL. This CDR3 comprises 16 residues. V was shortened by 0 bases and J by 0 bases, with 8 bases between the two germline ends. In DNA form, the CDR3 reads TGCGCCAGCAGCCAAGAAGGACACACGAACACCGGGGAGCTGTTTTTT. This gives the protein CASSQEGHTNTGELFF.

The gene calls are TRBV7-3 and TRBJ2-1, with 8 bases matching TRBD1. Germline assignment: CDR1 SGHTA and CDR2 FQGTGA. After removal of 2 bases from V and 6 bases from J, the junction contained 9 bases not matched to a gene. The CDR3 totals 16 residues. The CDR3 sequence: CASSLGFGQGSNEQFF. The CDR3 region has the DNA TGTGCCAGCAGCTTAGGGTTTGGACAGGGCTCCAATGAGCAGTTCTTC.

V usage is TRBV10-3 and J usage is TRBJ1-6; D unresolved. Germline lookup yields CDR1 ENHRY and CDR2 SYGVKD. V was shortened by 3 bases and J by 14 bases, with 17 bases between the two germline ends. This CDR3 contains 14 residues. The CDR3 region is CAISDVELMRALHF. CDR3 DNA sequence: TGTGCCATCAGTGACGTTGAGCTTATGAGGGCCCTCCACTTT.

CDR3 bases: TGTGCCTGGAGTCGACAGAGCCTCTATGGCTACACCTTC. Its translation is CAWSRQSLYGYTF. The rearrangement links TRBV30 to TRBJ1-2; TRBD1 is a possible D gene (5 bases). V was pared by 2 bases and J by 4 bases, with 11 bases between. Germline CDR1 reads GTSNPN; CDR2 reads SVGIG (reference sequence). The CDR3 consists of 13 residues.

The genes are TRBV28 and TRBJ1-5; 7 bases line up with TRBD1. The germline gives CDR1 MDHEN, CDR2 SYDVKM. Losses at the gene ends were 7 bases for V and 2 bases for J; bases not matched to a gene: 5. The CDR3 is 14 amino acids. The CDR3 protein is CASTVGQGNQPQHF. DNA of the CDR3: TGTGCCAGCACCGTCGGACAGGGCAATCAGCCCCAGCATTTT. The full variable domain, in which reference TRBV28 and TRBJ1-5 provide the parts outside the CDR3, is DVKVTQSSRYLVKRTGEKVFLECVQDMDHENMFWYRQDPGLGLRLIYFSYDVKMKEKGDIPEGYSVSREKKERFSLILESASTNQTSMYLCASTVGQGNQPQHFGDGTRLSIL.

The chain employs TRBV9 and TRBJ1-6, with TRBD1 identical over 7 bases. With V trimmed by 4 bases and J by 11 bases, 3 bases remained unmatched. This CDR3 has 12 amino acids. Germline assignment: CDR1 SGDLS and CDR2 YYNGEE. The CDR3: CASSPGTAPLHF. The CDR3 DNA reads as TGTGCCAGCAGCCCAGGGACAGCACCCCTCCACTTT.

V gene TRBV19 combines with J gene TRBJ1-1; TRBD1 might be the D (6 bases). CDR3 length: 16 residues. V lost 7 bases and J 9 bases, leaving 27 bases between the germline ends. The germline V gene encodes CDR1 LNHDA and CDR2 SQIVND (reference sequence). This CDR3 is CASKAQGGGAGSQAFF. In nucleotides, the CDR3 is TGTGCCAGTAAGGCCCAGGGTGGGGGGGCCGGCAGCCAAGCTTTCTTT.

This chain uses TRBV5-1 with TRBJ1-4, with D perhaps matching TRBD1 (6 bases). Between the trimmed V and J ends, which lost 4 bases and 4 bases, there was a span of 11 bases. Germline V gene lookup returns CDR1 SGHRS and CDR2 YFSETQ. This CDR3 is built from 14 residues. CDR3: CASSPGQFNEKLFF. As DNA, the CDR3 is TGCGCCAGCAGCCCCGGACAGTTTAATGAAAAACTGTTTTTT.

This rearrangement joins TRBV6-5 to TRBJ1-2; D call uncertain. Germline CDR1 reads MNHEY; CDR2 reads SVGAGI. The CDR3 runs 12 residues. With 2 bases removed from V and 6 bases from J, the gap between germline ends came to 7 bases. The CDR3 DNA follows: TGTGCCAGCAGTTACAGAGAGGATGGCTACACCTTC. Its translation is CASSYREDGYTF.

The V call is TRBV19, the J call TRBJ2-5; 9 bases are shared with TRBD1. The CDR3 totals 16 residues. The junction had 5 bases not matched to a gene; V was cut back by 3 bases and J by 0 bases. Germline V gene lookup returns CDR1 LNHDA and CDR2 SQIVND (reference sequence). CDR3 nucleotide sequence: TGTGCCAGTAGTATGGGGGACAGGGAGTACCAAGAGACCCAGTACTTC. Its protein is CASSMGDREYQETQYF.

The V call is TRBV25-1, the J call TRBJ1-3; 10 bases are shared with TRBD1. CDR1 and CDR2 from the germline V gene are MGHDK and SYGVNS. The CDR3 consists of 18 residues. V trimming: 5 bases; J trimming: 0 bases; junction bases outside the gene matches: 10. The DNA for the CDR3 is TGTGCCAGCAGTTCGGTCGGGGACAGGGGTACCTCTGGAAACACCATATATTTT. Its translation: CASSSVGDRGTSGNTIYF.

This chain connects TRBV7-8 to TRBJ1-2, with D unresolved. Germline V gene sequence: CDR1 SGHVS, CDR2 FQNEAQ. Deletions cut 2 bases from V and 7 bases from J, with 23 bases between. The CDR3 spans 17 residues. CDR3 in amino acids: CASSLYMDTEGRRGYTF. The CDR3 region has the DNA TGTGCCAGCAGCTTATATATGGATACGGAGGGCAGGCGTGGCTACACCTTC.

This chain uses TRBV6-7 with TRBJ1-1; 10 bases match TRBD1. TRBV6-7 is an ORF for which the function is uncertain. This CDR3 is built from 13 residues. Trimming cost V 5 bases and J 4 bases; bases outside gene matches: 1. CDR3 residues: CASSRQGATEAFF. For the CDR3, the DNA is TGTGCCAGCAGTCGACAGGGGGCCACTGAAGCTTTCTTT.

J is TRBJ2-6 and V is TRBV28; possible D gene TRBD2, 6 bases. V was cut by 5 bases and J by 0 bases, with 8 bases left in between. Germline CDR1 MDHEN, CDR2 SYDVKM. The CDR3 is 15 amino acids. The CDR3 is CASSLGGSGANVLTF. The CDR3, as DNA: TGTGCCAGCAGTCTCGGGGGCTCTGGGGCCAACGTCCTGACTTTC.

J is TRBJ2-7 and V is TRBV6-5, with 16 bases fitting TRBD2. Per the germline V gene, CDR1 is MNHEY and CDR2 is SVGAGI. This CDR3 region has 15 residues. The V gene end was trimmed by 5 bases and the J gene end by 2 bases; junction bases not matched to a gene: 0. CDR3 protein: CASSGTSGRAYEQYF. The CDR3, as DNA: TGTGCCAGCAGTGGGACTAGCGGGAGGGCCTACGAGCAGTACTTC.